This T cell receptor (beta chain) is from a study of blood T cell repertoires in COVID-19. Study-wide background: Sites across the United States, Italy and Spain contributed samples from acute and convalescent COVID-19.

Produced via immunoSEQ multiplex PCR; TCRdb's table is partial and in-frame only. This sample has around 100,000 clones; over 80% occur once, and the top ten carry 15% to 20%. Per germline, CDR1 GTSNPN and CDR2 SVGIG (reference sequence). The CDR3 totals 13 residues. The germline V and J ends were trimmed by 5 bases and 4 bases, with 11 bases remaining between them. The chain combines TRBV30 with TRBJ1-4; D possibly corresponds to TRBD1 (5 bases). Sequencing was done on a sample of peripheral blood. The sequence was obtained from a man aged 45-65 years with acute or convalescent COVID-19. CDR3 nucleotide sequence: TGTGCCTGGGGGAGGGGAGGTAATGAAAAACTGTTTTTT. Its protein is CAWGRGGNEKLFF.